This T cell receptor (beta chain) was identified during a study of control samples from healthy donors and cancer patients. The CDR3 sequence is 11 residues long. Germline V lookup: CDR1 SGHAT, CDR2 FQDESV (reference sequence). Deletions cut 1 base from V and 7 bases from J, with 1 base between. Assay: immunoSEQ multiplex PCR; the TCRdb copy retains only in-frame clones and omits some. The repertoire holds roughly 400,000 clones, about 93% seen once, with around 6.4% in the top ten. This clone was counted once. The J gene is TRBJ2-2, the V gene TRBV11-1; D not resolved. The clonotype originates from a man between 35 and 55 years old with head and neck cancer. The sequencing input was PBMCs. DNA of the CDR3: TGTGCCAGCAGCTTAGACGGGGAGCTGTTTTTT. It translates to CASSLDGELFF.